The next 20 T cell receptor beta chains were all read from a single sample in a study of response to subunit inactivated influenza vaccine. One entry per CDR3 protein, called by TCRdb with MiXCR from the RT-PCR reads. The sample holds about 500,000 distinct CDR3 sequences, approximately 16% seen once. This sample comprised CD4+ T cells sorted from PBMCs, obtained roughly 24 months after vaccination. The receptors come from a man aged 50 to 75 who received an inactivated influenza vaccine.

The rearrangement uses TRBV5-1 and TRBJ1-2; weak D call: TRBD1 (6 bases). Germline V gene sequence: CDR1 SGHRS, CDR2 YFSETQ. Between the trimmed V and J ends, which lost 0 bases and 5 bases, there was a span of 14 bases. The CDR3 consists of 15 residues. The CDR3 DNA sequence: TGCGCCAGCAGCTTGGAGGGCCAAGGGGGGTATGGCTACACCTTC. As protein: CASSLEGQGGYGYTF.

The chain combines TRBV24-1 with TRBJ1-1, with 10 positions matching TRBD1. The germline V gene encodes CDR1 KGHDR and CDR2 SFDVKD. This CDR3 has 14 residues. J gave up 7 bases and V 7 bases, and 8 bases lay outside the gene matches. Here the CDR3 reads CATSDRGQEGEAFF. The DNA of the CDR3 is TGTGCCACCAGCGACAGGGGGCAGGAAGGTGAAGCTTTCTTT.

The chain employs TRBV5-1 and TRBJ1-1; no firm D call. The CDR3 is 15 amino acids. V lost 0 bases, J lost 1 base, and 10 bases lay in between. Germline lookup yields CDR1 SGHRS and CDR2 YFSETQ. The CDR3 sequence: CASSLETHRNTEAFF. The CDR3 nucleotides are TGCGCCAGCAGCTTGGAGACCCACCGGAACACTGAAGCTTTCTTT.

In DNA form, the CDR3 reads TGTGCCAGCGGTAGGTGGGGATATTGTGTTTTAGGCTACGAGCAGTACTTC. Its translation: CASGRWGYCVLGYEQYF. This chain links TRBV25-1 with TRBJ2-7; D gene unclear. Germline V gene lookup returns CDR1 MGHDK and CDR2 SYGVNS. Trimming left V 8 bases short and J 3 bases short, with 26 bases between. This CDR3 is built from 17 residues.

The chain combines TRBV7-2 with TRBJ2-5; no firm D call. Germline-derived CDR1 and CDR2 are SGHTA and FQGNSA. The CDR3 totals 15 residues. Between the trimmed V and J ends, which lost 0 bases and 4 bases, there was a span of 12 bases. CDR3 nucleotides: TGTGCCAGCAGCTTAGCGAAACAGAATGTAGAGACCCAGTACTTC. Amino acid sequence: CASSLAKQNVETQYF. Drawing the rest from reference TRBV7-2 and TRBJ2-5, the complete variable domain is GAGVSQSPSNKVTEKGKDVELRCDPISGHTALYWYRQSLGQGLEFLIYFQGNSAPDKSGLPSDRFSAERTGGSVSTLTIQRTQQEDSAVYLCASSLAKQNVETQYFGPGTRLLVL.

In its sample, this clonotype was seen a few times. The V and J genes are TRBV7-2 and TRBJ2-3; 9 bases line up with TRBD1. The V and J ends lost 5 bases and 4 bases, in that order; junction bases with no gene match: 13. The CDR3 extends over 17 amino acids. CDR1 is SGHTA, CDR2 FQGNSA, per germline. CDR3 amino acids: CASSLRGDRVSSDTQYF. CDR3 DNA: TGTGCCAGCAGCCTCAGGGGGGACAGGGTTTCTTCAGATACGCAGTATTTT.

The chain combines TRBV20-1 with TRBJ2-7; TRBD1 might be the D (6 bases). The CDR3 is 15 amino acids. Germline V gives CDR1 DFQATT, CDR2 SNEGSKA (reference sequence). V lost 3 bases and J 0 bases, leaving 15 bases between the germline ends. The CDR3 loop is CSASSGQRSSYEQYF. The CDR3 region has the DNA TGCAGTGCTAGCTCAGGACAGAGGAGCTCCTACGAGCAGTACTTC.

The CDR3 sequence is CASSLVTGPSYEQYF. The CDR3 DNA reads as TGCGCCAGCAGCTTGGTGACAGGGCCTTCCTACGAGCAGTACTTC. This chain connects TRBV5-1 to TRBJ2-7, with 7 bases fitting TRBD1. This CDR3 has 15 amino acids. V gave up 0 bases and J gave up 1 base; unmatched junction bases: 4. Germline V CDR1 and CDR2: SGHRS, YFSETQ.

This clonotype came up many times. V gene TRBV20-1 combines with J gene TRBJ1-1; D remains unclear. Trimming removed 3 bases from V and 2 bases from J, with 10 bases in between. CDR1 is DFQATT, CDR2 SNEGSKA, per germline (reference sequence). The CDR3 is made up of 13 amino acids. In DNA form, the CDR3 reads TGCAGTGCTAGCCGAGAACCTAACACTGAAGCTTTCTTT. The encoded protein is CSASREPNTEAFF.

The chain uses TRBV15 and TRBJ2-5; D might be TRBD2 (5 bases). In germline, CDR1 is LNHNV, CDR2 YYDKDF (reference sequence). The CDR3 is made up of 15 amino acids. Trimming cost V 0 bases and J 1 base, with 9 bases left between them. The CDR3 DNA reads TGTGCCACCAGCAGAGATCCGGGGATCCAAGAGACCCAGTACTTC. Amino acid sequence: CATSRDPGIQETQYF.

A few counts support this clonotype. The chain joins TRBV5-1 to TRBJ1-2; D is perhaps TRBD1 (6 bases). The CDR3 extends over 14 amino acids. The germline V gene encodes CDR1 SGHRS and CDR2 YFSETQ. The V end lost 3 bases, the J end lost 2 bases, and 11 bases lay between the germline ends. The CDR3 DNA sequence: TGCGCCAGCAGCTGGACAGACGGAAACTATGGCTACACCTTC. Residues: CASSWTDGNYGYTF. Variable domain in full (rest from reference TRBV5-1 and TRBJ1-2): KAGVTQTPRYLIKTRGQQVTLSCSPISGHRSVSWYQQTPGQGLQFLFEYFSETQRNKGNFPGRFSGRQFSNSRSEMNVSTLELGDSALYLCASSWTDGNYGYTFGSGTRLTVV.

This clonotype was found many times. This rearrangement joins TRBV7-3 to TRBJ2-2; D uncertain. The germline gives CDR1 SGHTA, CDR2 FQGTGA. This CDR3 comprises 15 residues. The V and J ends lost 5 bases and 0 bases respectively, with 10 bases between them. The CDR3 loop reads CASSPPRSNTGELFF. The CDR3 bases are TGTGCCAGCAGCCCTCCGAGGTCGAACACCGGGGAGCTGTTTTTT.

The V call is TRBV12-3 or TRBV12-4, the J call TRBJ1-1; 7 bases match TRBD1. Trimming cost V 6 bases and J 1 base; bases outside gene matches: 5. The CDR3 consists of 14 residues. The CDR3 sequence: CASSPGGTNTEAFF. The CDR3 nucleotides are TGTGCCAGCAGCCCAGGGGGGACGAACACTGAAGCTTTCTTT.

This clonotype was counted between two and nine times. The V and J genes are TRBV9 and TRBJ2-3; D gene unclear. Per the germline V gene, CDR1 is SGDLS and CDR2 is YYNGEE. This CDR3 has 13 amino acids. Trimming shortened V by 4 bases and J by 3 bases, and 9 bases separated the two germline ends. The CDR3 is CASSTLRTDTQYF. The CDR3 DNA reads TGTGCCAGCAGCACCCTTAGAACAGATACGCAGTATTTT.

The gene calls are TRBV5-1 and TRBJ2-7; the match to TRBD2 covers 9 bases. CDR3 size: 15 residues. Germline V gives CDR1 SGHRS, CDR2 YFSETQ. V shed 4 bases, J shed 1 base, and the junction held 6 bases outside the gene matches. DNA of the CDR3: TGCGCCAGCAGCATCGCGGGGGGGCCGTCCTACGAGCAGTACTTC. It specifies CASSIAGGPSYEQYF.

This clonotype was seen only a few times. The chain uses TRBV4-1 and TRBJ1-2; no definite D call. Looked up from germline, CDR1 is MGHRA and CDR2 is YSYEKL. CDR3 length: 17 residues. Between the trimmed V and J ends, which lost 0 bases and 0 bases, there was a span of 14 bases. The CDR3 spells CASSQDGINLSNYGYTF. Here the CDR3 DNA reads TGCGCCAGCAGCCAAGATGGCATAAACCTATCTAACTATGGCTACACCTTC.

On this clonotype itself: This may be a read error: a much more frequent sequence differs by one nucleotide. V is TRBV28 and J is TRBJ2-1; 8 nucleotides agree with TRBD2. CDR1 and CDR2 from the germline V gene are MDHEN and SYDVKM. The CDR3 is 16 amino acids. The V and J ends lost 5 bases and 4 bases, in that order; junction bases with no gene match: 10. Here the CDR3 DNA reads TGTGCCAGCAGTCGTCTCCTAGCGGGTAGTTACAATGAGCAGTTCTTC. It specifies CASSRLLAGSYNEQFF.

V is TRBV3-1 and J is TRBJ1-5; D gene unclear. V lost 1 base to trimming and J lost 5 bases, with 9 bases between them. CDR3 size: 14 residues. In germline, CDR1 is LGHDT, CDR2 YNNKEL (reference sequence). In DNA, the CDR3 is TGTGCCAGCAGCCAAGGTTTGGCATATCAGCCCCAGCATTTT. Its translation is CASSQGLAYQPQHF.

The sample holds a few counts of this clonotype. CDR3 DNA: TGTGCCATCAGTGAGCATGCAGAGGGTCGTCCGGGGACCCAGTACTTC. It encodes CAISEHAEGRPGTQYF. This chain uses TRBV10-3 with TRBJ2-5; weak D call: TRBD2 (5 bases). Germline CDR1 is ENHRY and CDR2 is SYGVKD. The V end was cut by 2 bases, the J end by 7 bases, with 20 bases between. The CDR3 is 16 residues long.

This chain uses TRBV9 with TRBJ2-2; D is possibly TRBD1 or TRBD2 (5 bases each). The ends were cut back, 3 bases at V and 1 base at J, with 13 bases in the middle. Per germline, CDR1 SGDLS and CDR2 YYNGEE. The CDR3 has 16 residues. This CDR3 reads CASSAGGGRNTGELFF. CDR3 coding DNA: TGTGCCAGCAGCGCGGGTGGGGGTCGGAACACCGGGGAGCTGTTTTTT.